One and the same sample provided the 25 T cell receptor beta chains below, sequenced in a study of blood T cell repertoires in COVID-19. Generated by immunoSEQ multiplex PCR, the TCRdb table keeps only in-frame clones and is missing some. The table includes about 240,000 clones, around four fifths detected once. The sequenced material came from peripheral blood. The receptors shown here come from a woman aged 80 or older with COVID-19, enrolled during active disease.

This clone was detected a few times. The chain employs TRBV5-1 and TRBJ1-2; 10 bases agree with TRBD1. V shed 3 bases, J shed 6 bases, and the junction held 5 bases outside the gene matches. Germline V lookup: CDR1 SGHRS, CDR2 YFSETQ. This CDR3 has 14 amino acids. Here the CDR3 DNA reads TGCGCCAGCAGCTATCGGACAGGGGGGGATGGCTACACCTTC. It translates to CASSYRTGGDGYTF.

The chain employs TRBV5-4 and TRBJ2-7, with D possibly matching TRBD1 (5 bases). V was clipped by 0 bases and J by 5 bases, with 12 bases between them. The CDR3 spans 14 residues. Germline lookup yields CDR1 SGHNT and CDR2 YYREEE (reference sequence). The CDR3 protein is CASSLGGRRDEQYF. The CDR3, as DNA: TGTGCCAGCAGCTTGGGGGGCCGACGGGACGAGCAGTACTTC.

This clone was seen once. The CDR3 nucleotides read TGCGCCAGCAGCCCGGGACACCAGGTAGGTCAGCCCCAGCATTTT. Protein: CASSPGHQVGQPQHF. The V call is TRBV5-1, the J call TRBJ1-5, with a tentative D call TRBD1 (6 bases). The CDR3 extends over 15 amino acids. Trimming left V 4 bases short and J 6 bases short, with 17 bases between. Germline loops: CDR1 SGHRS, CDR2 YFSETQ.

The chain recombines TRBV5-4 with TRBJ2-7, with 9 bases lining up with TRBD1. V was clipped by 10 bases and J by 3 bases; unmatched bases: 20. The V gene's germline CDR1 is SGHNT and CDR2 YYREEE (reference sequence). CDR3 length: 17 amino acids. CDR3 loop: CAVRMRSGTGILYEQYF. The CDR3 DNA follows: TGTGCCGTCAGGATGAGATCCGGGACAGGGATTCTCTACGAGCAGTACTTC.

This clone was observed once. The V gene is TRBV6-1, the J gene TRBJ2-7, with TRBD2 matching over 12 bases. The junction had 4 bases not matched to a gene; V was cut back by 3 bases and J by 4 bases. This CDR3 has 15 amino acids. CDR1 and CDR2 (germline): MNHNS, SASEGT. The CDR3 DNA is TGTGCCAGCAGTGAGCTAGCGGGAGGGCCTTACGAGCAGTACTTC. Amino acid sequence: CASSELAGGPYEQYF.

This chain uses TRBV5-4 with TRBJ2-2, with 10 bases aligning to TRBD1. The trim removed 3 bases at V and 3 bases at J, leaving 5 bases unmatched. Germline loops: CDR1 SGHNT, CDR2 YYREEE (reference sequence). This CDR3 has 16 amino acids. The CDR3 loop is CASSSGQGRDTGELFF. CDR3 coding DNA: TGTGCCAGCAGCTCGGGACAGGGGAGGGACACCGGGGAGCTGTTTTTT. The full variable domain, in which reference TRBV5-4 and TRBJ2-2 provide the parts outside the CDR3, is ETGVTQSPTHLIKTRGQQVTLRCSSQSGHNTVSWYQQALGQGPQFIFQYYREEENGRGNFPPRFSGLQFPNYSSELNVNALELDDSALYLCASSSGQGRDTGELFFGEGSRLTVL.

In DNA, the CDR3 is TGTGCCAGCAGCTCCAGACAGAGTCCCTTCTCCAGGGCCAACGTCCTGACTTTC. This gives the protein CASSSRQSPFSRANVLTF. This chain connects TRBV3-1 (or the pseudogene TRBV3-2) to TRBJ2-6; a possible D gene is TRBD1 (5 bases). Germline-derived CDR1 and CDR2 are LGHDT and YNNKEL (reference sequence). This CDR3 region has 18 residues. V was cut by 5 bases and J by 5 bases, with 22 bases left in between.

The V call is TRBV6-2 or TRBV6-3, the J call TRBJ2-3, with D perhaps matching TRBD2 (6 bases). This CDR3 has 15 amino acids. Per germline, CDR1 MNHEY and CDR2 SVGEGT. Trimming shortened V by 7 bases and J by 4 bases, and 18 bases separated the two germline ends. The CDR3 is CASIPTSAGSDTQYF. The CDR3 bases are TGTGCCAGCATCCCGACTAGTGCGGGTTCAGATACGCAGTATTTT.

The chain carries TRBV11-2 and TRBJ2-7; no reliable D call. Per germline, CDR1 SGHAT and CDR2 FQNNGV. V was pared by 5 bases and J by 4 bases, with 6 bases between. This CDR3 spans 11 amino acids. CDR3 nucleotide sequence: TGTGCCAGCAGCGAGAGGTACGAGCAGTACTTC. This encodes CASSERYEQYF.

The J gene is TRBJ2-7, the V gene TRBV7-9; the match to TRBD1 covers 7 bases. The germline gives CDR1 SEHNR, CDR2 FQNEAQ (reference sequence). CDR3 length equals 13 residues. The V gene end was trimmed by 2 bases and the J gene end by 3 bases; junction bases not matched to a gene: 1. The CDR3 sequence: CASSLSGGYEQYF. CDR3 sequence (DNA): TGTGCCAGCAGCTTATCAGGGGGCTACGAGCAGTACTTC.

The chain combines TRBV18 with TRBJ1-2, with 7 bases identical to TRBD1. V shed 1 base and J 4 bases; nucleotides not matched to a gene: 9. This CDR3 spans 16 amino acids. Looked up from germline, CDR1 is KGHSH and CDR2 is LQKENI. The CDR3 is CASSPLSGTDLYGYTF. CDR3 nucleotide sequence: TGTGCCAGCTCACCACTATCCGGGACAGACCTCTATGGCTACACCTTC.

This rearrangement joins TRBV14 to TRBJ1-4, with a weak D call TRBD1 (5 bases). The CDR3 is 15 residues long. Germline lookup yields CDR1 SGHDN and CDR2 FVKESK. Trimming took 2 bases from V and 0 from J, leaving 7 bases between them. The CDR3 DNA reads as TGTGCCAGCAGCCAATGGGGGGCAACTAATGAAAAACTGTTTTTT. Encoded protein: CASSQWGATNEKLFF.

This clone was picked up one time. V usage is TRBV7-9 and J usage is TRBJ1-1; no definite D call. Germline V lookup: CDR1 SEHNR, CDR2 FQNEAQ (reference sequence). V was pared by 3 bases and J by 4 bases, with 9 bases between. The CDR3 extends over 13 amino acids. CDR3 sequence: CASSFYSRTEAFF. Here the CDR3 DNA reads TGTGCCAGCAGCTTCTATTCGCGCACTGAAGCTTTCTTT.

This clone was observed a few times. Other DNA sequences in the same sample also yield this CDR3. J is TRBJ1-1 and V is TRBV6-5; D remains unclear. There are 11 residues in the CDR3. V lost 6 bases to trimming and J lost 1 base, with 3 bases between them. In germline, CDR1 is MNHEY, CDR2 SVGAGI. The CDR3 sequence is CASRRNTEAFF. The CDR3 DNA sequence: TGTGCCAGCAGGAGGAACACTGAAGCTTTCTTT.

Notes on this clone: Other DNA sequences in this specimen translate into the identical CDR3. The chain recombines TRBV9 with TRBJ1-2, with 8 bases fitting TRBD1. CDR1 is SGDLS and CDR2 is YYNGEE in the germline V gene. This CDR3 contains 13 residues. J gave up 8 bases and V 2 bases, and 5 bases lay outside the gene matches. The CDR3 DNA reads TGTGCCAGCAGCGTGGCAGGGGGCAGGGGCTACACCTTC. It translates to CASSVAGGRGYTF.

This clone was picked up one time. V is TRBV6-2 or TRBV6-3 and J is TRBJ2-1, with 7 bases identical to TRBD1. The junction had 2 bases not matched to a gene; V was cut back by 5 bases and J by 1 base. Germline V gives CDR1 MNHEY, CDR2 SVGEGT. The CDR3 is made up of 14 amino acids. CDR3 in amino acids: CASSIQGSYNEQFF. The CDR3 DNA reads TGTGCCAGCAGTATACAGGGGTCCTACAATGAGCAGTTCTTC.

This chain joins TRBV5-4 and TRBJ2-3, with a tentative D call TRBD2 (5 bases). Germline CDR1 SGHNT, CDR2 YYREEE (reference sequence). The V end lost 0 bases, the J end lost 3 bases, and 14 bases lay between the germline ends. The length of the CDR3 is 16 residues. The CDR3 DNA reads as TGTGCCAGCAGCTTGGCCAGCGGACGTGGGACAGATACGCAGTATTTT. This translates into CASSLASGRGTDTQYF.

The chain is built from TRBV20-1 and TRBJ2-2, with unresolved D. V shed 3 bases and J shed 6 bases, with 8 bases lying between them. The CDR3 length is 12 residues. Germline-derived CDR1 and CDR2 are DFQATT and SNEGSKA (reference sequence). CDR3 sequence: CSASGGPGELFF. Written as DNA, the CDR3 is TGCAGTGCTAGTGGCGGTCCCGGGGAGCTGTTTTTT.

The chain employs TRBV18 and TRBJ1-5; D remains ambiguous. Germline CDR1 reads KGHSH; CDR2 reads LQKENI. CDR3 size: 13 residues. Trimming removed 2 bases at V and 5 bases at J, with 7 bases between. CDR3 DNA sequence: TGTGCCAGCTCACCAGGCACGTATCAGCCCCAGCATTTT. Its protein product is CASSPGTYQPQHF. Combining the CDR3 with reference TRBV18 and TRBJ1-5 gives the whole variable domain NAGVMQNPRHLVRRRGQEARLRCSPMKGHSHVYWYRQLPEEGLKFMVYLQKENIIDESGMPKERFSAEFPKEGPSILRIQQVVRGDSAAYFCASSPGTYQPQHFGDGTRLSIL.

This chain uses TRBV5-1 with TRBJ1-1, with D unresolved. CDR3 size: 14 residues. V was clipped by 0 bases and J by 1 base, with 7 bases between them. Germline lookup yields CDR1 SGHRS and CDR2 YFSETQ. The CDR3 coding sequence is TGCGCCAGCAGCTTGGAATGGCCGAACACTGAAGCTTTCTTT. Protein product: CASSLEWPNTEAFF.

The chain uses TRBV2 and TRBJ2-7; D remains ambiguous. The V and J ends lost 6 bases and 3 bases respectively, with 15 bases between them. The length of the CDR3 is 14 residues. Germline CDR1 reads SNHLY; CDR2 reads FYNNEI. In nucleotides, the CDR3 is TGTGCCAGCAGCCGCACCCCCTCTAGCTACGAGCAGTACTTC. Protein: CASSRTPSSYEQYF. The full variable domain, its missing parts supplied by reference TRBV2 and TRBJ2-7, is EPEVTQTPSHQVTQMGQEVILRCVPISNHLYFYWYRQILGQKVEFLVSFYNNEISEKSEIFDDQFSVERPDGSNFTLKIRSTKLEDSAMYFCASSRTPSSYEQYFGPGTRLTVT.

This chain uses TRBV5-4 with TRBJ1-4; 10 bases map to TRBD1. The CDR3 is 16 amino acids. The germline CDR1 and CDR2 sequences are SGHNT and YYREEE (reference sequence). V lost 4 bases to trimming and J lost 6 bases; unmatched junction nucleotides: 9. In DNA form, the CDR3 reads TGTGCCAGCAGCCTGATGGTGGGACAGGGGTATGAAAAACTGTTTTTT. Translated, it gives CASSLMVGQGYEKLFF.

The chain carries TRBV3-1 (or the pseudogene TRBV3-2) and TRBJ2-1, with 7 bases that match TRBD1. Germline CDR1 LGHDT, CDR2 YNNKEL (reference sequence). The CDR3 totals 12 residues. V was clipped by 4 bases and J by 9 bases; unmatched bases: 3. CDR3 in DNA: TGTGCCAGCAGCCCGACAGGGATTGAGCAGTTCTTC. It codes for CASSPTGIEQFF.

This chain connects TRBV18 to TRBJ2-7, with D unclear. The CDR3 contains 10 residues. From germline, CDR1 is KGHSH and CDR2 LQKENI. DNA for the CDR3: TGTGCCAGCTCATTTCTCCAGGTAAGTGTC. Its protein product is CASSFLQVSV.

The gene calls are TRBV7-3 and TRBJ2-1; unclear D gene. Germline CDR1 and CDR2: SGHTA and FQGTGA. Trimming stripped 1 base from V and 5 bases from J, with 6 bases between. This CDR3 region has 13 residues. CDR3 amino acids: CASSLSRNNEQFF. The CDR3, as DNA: TGTGCCAGCAGCTTAAGCAGGAACAATGAGCAGTTCTTC.